This TCR beta chain was identified in a study of T cell changes during pregnancy in multiple sclerosis. TCRdb keeps only in-frame clones here, not all; method: immunoSEQ multiplex PCR. The sample has 25,000 to 35,000 clones, 90% seen once. A few counts support this clone. The TCR comes from a female donor with multiple sclerosis, enrolled in a pregnancy study. This specimen consisted of CD8+ T cells from peripheral blood mononuclear cells, obtained in the second trimester of pregnancy.

CDR3 protein: CASSELAGGGDTQYF. The DNA of the CDR3 is TGTGCCAGCAGTGAATTAGCGGGAGGAGGAGATACGCAGTATTTT. This rearrangement joins TRBV6-1 to TRBJ2-3; 10 nucleotides agree with TRBD2. CDR3 length: 15 residues. CDR1 and CDR2 (germline): MNHNS, SASEGT. With 2 bases clipped from V and 5 bases from J, the junction kept 4 bases outside the gene matches.